This T cell receptor (beta chain) was captured in a study of shared clonotypes between healthy human individuals. Naivety among CD8 cells was defined by CD45RO negativity and positive CCR7 selection, thereby excluding terminally differentiated effector memory CD45RA+ cells. Data came from immunoSEQ multiplex PCR; TCRdb stores just in-frame clones and leaves some out. This sample has around 2.1 million clones; about 93% occur once, and the top ten carry 1.5% to 2%. Trimming shortened V by 1 base and J by 1 base, and 23 bases separated the two germline ends. The CDR3 length is 19 residues. Germline V CDR1 and CDR2: SGHAT, FQNNGV.

This receptor was obtained from a young man in good health. Some clones in this sample may be carry-over from other donors' samples. The sequenced material came from naive CD8+ T cells from PBMCs. J is TRBJ2-7 and V is TRBV11-2; D ambiguous. The CDR3 region is CASSLVSIRPSPISYEQYF. Written as DNA, the CDR3 is TGTGCCAGCAGCTTAGTATCGATTAGGCCATCCCCCATATCCTACGAGCAGTACTTC.